The 29 T cell receptor beta chains in this list originate from one sample, sequenced in a study of T cell responses to AZD1222 COVID-19 vaccine. Clones were read by immunoSEQ multiplex PCR, and TCRdb kept only the in-frame ones, dropping some. The repertoire holds roughly 80,000 clones, with approximately 90% as singletons. Specimen: peripheral blood, collected 28 days after the second AZD1222 dose. The origin of the receptors is an adult who received the AZD1222 COVID-19 vaccine.

This clone has only a few counts. The CDR3 is CASSVDIQAQHF. The CDR3 DNA follows: TGTGCCAGCAGCGTAGACATACAGGCCCAGCATTTT. J is TRBJ1-5 and V is TRBV9; a possible D gene is TRBD1 (5 bases). Germline CDR1 SGDLS, CDR2 YYNGEE. Trimming took off 0 bases at V and 11 bases at J, with 9 bases between the two ends. The CDR3 length is 12 residues.

The V call is TRBV27, the J call TRBJ1-5; D remains unclear. CDR1 and CDR2 from the germline V gene are MNHEY and SMNVEV (reference sequence). With 2 bases removed from V and 4 bases from J, the gap between germline ends came to 9 bases. This CDR3 region has 14 residues. The CDR3 loop reads CASSLEGRNQPQHF. CDR3 DNA: TGTGCCAGCAGTTTAGAGGGCAGAAATCAGCCCCAGCATTTT.

The V gene is TRBV6-2 or TRBV6-3, the J gene TRBJ2-3; 12 bases line up with TRBD2. Unmatched junction bases numbered 8, after V lost 4 bases and J lost 6 bases. The germline CDR1 and CDR2 sequences are MNHEY and SVGEGT. The CDR3 runs to 16 residues. As DNA, the CDR3 is TGTGCCAGCAGTTCCAGACTAGCGGGGGACATGGATACGCAGTATTTT. As protein: CASSSRLAGDMDTQYF.

J is TRBJ2-7 and V is TRBV6-5; the D is unclear. Germline CDR1 and CDR2: MNHEY and SVGAGI. Trimming cost V 4 bases and J 6 bases, with 13 bases left between them. This CDR3 is built from 13 residues. The CDR3: CASSSLGSSEQYF. The CDR3 DNA is TGTGCCAGCAGTTCGTTGGGGTCGAGCGAGCAGTACTTC.

The J gene is TRBJ1-2, the V gene TRBV28; 7 bases line up with TRBD1. The V segment lost 3 bases and the J segment 4 bases; nucleotides outside the gene matches: 8. The germline gives CDR1 MDHEN, CDR2 SYDVKM. The CDR3 is 15 residues long. The CDR3 nucleotides are TGTGCCAGCAGTTTCTCCGGACAGGCGCTCTATGGCTACACCTTC. Translating gives CASSFSGQALYGYTF.

The chain has TRBV6-5 and TRBJ2-5; no reliable D call. Trimming stripped 6 bases from V and 2 bases from J, with 10 bases between. The CDR3 length is 13 residues. Germline V gene lookup returns CDR1 MNHEY and CDR2 SVGAGI. The CDR3 DNA is TGTGCCAGCAGCCGGGCCCGTCAAGAGACCCAGTACTTC. It is translated as CASSRARQETQYF.

V and J are TRBV27 and TRBJ1-2, with 9 bases that match TRBD1. CDR1 and CDR2 from the germline V gene are MNHEY and SMNVEV (reference sequence). There are 13 residues in the CDR3. V dropped 5 bases and J dropped 8; count of bases not matched to a gene: 6. In nucleotides, the CDR3 is TGTGCCAGCAGTATCGGACAGGGGTTGGGCTACACCTTC. Translated: CASSIGQGLGYTF.

The V gene is TRBV19, the J gene TRBJ1-1, with D possibly TRBD1 on 5 matching bases. The germline gives CDR1 LNHDA, CDR2 SQIVND (reference sequence). The CDR3 loop spans 15 amino acids. The ends were cut back, 3 bases at V and 4 bases at J, with 15 bases in the middle. The DNA of the CDR3 is TGTGCCAGTAGTATTAGGGGCAGGGCGGTCACTGAAGCTTTCTTT. Its translation is CASSIRGRAVTEAFF.

This chain joins TRBV28 and TRBJ1-1; no clear D. Looked up from germline, CDR1 is MDHEN and CDR2 is SYDVKM. Trimming pared 4 bases from V and 11 bases from J, leaving 23 bases between. The CDR3 has 15 amino acids. The CDR3, as DNA: TGTGCCAGCAGTTCAAGTTCATTCGTCCCCCTTTCGGCTTTCTTT. Encoded protein: CASSSSSFVPLSAFF.

The chain has TRBV5-4 and TRBJ2-3, with TRBD2 matching over 8 bases. CDR1 is SGHNT, CDR2 YYREEE, per germline (reference sequence). CDR3 size: 14 residues. V was pared by 4 bases and J by 7 bases, with 8 bases of the junction left unmatched. CDR3 amino acids: CASSAGRGSNTQYF. Written as DNA, the CDR3 is TGTGCCAGCAGCGCCGGGAGGGGTAGCAATACGCAGTATTTT.

The rearrangement links TRBV19 to TRBJ1-2; no firm D call. The CDR3 has 13 amino acids. Germline loops: CDR1 LNHDA, CDR2 SQIVND (reference sequence). Deletions cut 2 bases from V and 4 bases from J, with 8 bases between. The DNA of the CDR3 is TGTGCCAGTAGTATACCCGCAGGCTATGGCTACACCTTC. Translating it yields CASSIPAGYGYTF.

The chain carries TRBV28 and TRBJ1-6; 7 bases align to TRBD1. CDR3 size: 13 residues. Trimming at V came to 4 bases and at J to 10 bases, leaving 4 bases not matched to a gene. The germline V gene has CDR1 MDHEN and CDR2 SYDVKM. CDR3 region: CASSWDSGSPLHF. In nucleotides, the CDR3 is TGTGCCAGCAGTTGGGACAGTGGATCACCCCTCCACTTT.

The rearrangement uses TRBV24-1 and TRBJ2-5; the D is unclear. This CDR3 contains 15 residues. Germline CDR1 and CDR2: KGHDR and SFDVKD. Trimming left V 4 bases short and J 5 bases short, with 16 bases between. CDR3 DNA: TGTGCCACCAGTGACCCTACATACGACCGTGAGACCCAGTACTTC. Translated, it gives CATSDPTYDRETQYF.

V is TRBV18 and J is TRBJ1-5, with 12 nucleotides matching TRBD1. V shed 3 bases, J shed 4 bases, and the junction held 1 base outside the gene matches. The CDR3 loop spans 15 amino acids. Germline assignment: CDR1 KGHSH and CDR2 LQKENI. CDR3 loop: CASSPGQGANQPQHF. In DNA form, the CDR3 reads TGTGCCAGCTCACCGGGACAGGGGGCGAATCAGCCCCAGCATTTT.

The rearrangement joins TRBV2 to TRBJ2-5; D might be TRBD1 or TRBD2, each matching 5 bases. Germline assignment: CDR1 SNHLY and CDR2 FYNNEI. V was trimmed by 5 bases and J by 2 bases, leaving 27 bases between them. This CDR3 has 19 residues. DNA for the CDR3: TGTGCCAGCAGTTTAGCTTCCGGGACGACGATGGGGTTACAAGAGACCCAGTACTTC. Its protein product is CASSLASGTTMGLQETQYF.

This clone was detected a few times. The V gene is TRBV9, the J gene TRBJ1-5; D call uncertain. The V end lost 0 bases, the J end lost 7 bases, and 5 bases lay between the germline ends. CDR3 size: 12 residues. Germline V lookup: CDR1 SGDLS, CDR2 YYNGEE. This CDR3 reads CASSVGNQPQHF. In nucleotides, the CDR3 is TGTGCCAGCAGCGTAGGAAACCAGCCCCAGCATTTT.

This chain uses TRBV28 with TRBJ1-1, with D perhaps TRBD1 (6 bases). The V and J ends lost 2 bases and 5 bases respectively, with 15 bases between them. Germline assignment: CDR1 MDHEN and CDR2 SYDVKM. The CDR3 spans 15 residues. CDR3 DNA sequence: TGTGCCAGCAGTTTAGCGTCGGGGGCGCTTACTGAAGCTTTCTTT. Its protein product is CASSLASGALTEAFF.

The chain joins TRBV21-1 to TRBJ1-5; the table's D call of TRBD1 was not tested on the DNA. TRBV21-1 is labeled a pseudogene. This CDR3 comprises 18 residues. CDR3 loop: CASSKSTLDRDEDQPQHF. CDR3 nucleotides: TGTGCCAGCAGCAAATCGACCTTGGACAGGGATGAGGATCAGCCCCAGCATTTT.

This sequence joins TRBV19 and TRBJ2-7; D is ambiguous. The CDR3 contains 15 residues. The ends were cut back, 3 bases at V and 0 bases at J, with 12 bases in the middle. Germline V gene data show CDR1 as LNHDA and CDR2 as SQIVND (reference sequence). The CDR3 nucleotides are TGTGCCAGTAGTATGTATCTGAGTTCCTCCTACGAGCAGTACTTC. Residues: CASSMYLSSSYEQYF. The variable domain in full, with the rest retrieved from reference TRBV19 and TRBJ2-7, is DGGITQSPKYLFRKEGQNVTLSCEQNLNHDAMYWYRQDPGQGLRLIYYSQIVNDFQKGDIAEGYSVSREKKESFPLTVTSAQKNPTAFYLCASSMYLSSSYEQYFGPGTRLTVT.

V is TRBV5-6 and J is TRBJ1-4; 7 nucleotides line up with TRBD1. The CDR3 is 16 amino acids. The germline gives CDR1 SGHDT, CDR2 YYEEEE. V was pared by 4 bases and J by 5 bases, with 11 bases of the junction left unmatched. The chain's CDR3 is CASSAYTGALNEKLFF. CDR3 coding DNA: TGTGCCAGCAGCGCCTATACAGGGGCTTTAAATGAAAAACTGTTTTTT.

This chain joins TRBV6-5 and TRBJ1-2; 9 bases are shared with TRBD1. The CDR3 has 13 amino acids. The V gene's germline CDR1 is MNHEY and CDR2 SVGAGI. V dropped 6 bases and J dropped 7; count of bases not matched to a gene: 6. The CDR3 DNA reads TGTGCCAGCAGCCCGACAGGGGGAGGTGGCTACACCTTC. Translating it yields CASSPTGGGGYTF.

This chain connects TRBV7-3 to TRBJ2-3; 11 bases line up with TRBD2. CDR3 length: 17 amino acids. Trimming removed 2 bases from V and 4 bases from J; junction bases left unmatched: 8. Germline CDR1 and CDR2: SGHTA and FQGTGA. The CDR3 loop is CASSLGPSGGPADTQYF. DNA of the CDR3: TGTGCCAGCAGCTTAGGTCCTAGCGGGGGGCCTGCAGATACGCAGTATTTT.

In its sample, this clone was seen once. This chain connects TRBV28 to TRBJ2-5; 11 bases match TRBD1. Trimming at V came to 4 bases and at J to 5 bases, leaving 15 bases not matched to a gene. Germline-derived CDR1 and CDR2 are MDHEN and SYDVKM. This CDR3 is 18 amino acids long. DNA of the CDR3: TGTGCCAGCAGTTCCAATCCCGGGGGGACAGGGGGTTTGGAGACCCAGTACTTC. Its protein product is CASSSNPGGTGGLETQYF.

The DNA for the CDR3 is TGTGCCAGCAGTTTATGGGCTAGCGGGGCTAGCACAGATACGCAGTATTTT. This encodes CASSLWASGASTDTQYF. V is TRBV27 and J is TRBJ2-3; TRBD2 aligns across 9 bases. V lost 1 base and J lost 0; bases outside the gene matches: 5. CDR1 is MNHEY, CDR2 SMNVEV, per germline (reference sequence). The CDR3 sequence is 17 residues long.

The V call is TRBV28, the J call TRBJ1-1; D unclear. This CDR3 is 14 amino acids long. Germline lookup yields CDR1 MDHEN and CDR2 SYDVKM. The germline V and J ends were trimmed by 8 bases and 1 base, with 14 bases remaining between them. The CDR3 bases are TGTGCCAGCCGCCGGGTCCTACCGAACACTGAAGCTTTCTTT. This codes for CASRRVLPNTEAFF.

V is TRBV3-1 (or the pseudogene TRBV3-2) and J is TRBJ1-2; 7 positions match TRBD1. Trimming cost V 5 bases and J 3 bases; bases outside gene matches: 9. Germline V gene lookup returns CDR1 LGHDT and CDR2 YNNKEL (reference sequence). The CDR3 is made up of 15 amino acids. The CDR3 here is CASSGGITGDYGYTF. The CDR3 DNA reads TGTGCCAGCAGCGGAGGAATAACAGGGGACTATGGCTACACCTTC.

The J gene is TRBJ2-5, the V gene TRBV6-2 or TRBV6-3; the match to TRBD1 covers 10 bases. J gave up 2 bases and V 3 bases, and 6 bases lay outside the gene matches. Germline V gives CDR1 MNHEY, CDR2 SVGEGT. This CDR3 spans 16 amino acids. DNA for the CDR3: TGTGCCAGCAGTTATCACCGGACAGGGGGACAAGAGACCCAGTACTTC. Amino acids: CASSYHRTGGQETQYF.

V is TRBV5-1 and J is TRBJ2-3; the D is unclear. V was shortened by 0 bases and J by 4 bases, with 0 bases between the two germline ends. The CDR3 is made up of 11 amino acids. The V gene's germline CDR1 is SGHRS and CDR2 YFSETQ. The CDR3 DNA reads as TGCGCCAGCAGCTTGGCAGATACGCAGTATTTT. Translated: CASSLADTQYF.

The V call is TRBV19, the J call TRBJ1-3; D call uncertain. The ends were cut back, 5 bases at V and 2 bases at J, with 13 bases in the middle. The CDR3 runs to 15 residues. Germline loops: CDR1 LNHDA, CDR2 SQIVND (reference sequence). The CDR3 loop is CASSASGYTGNTIYF. As DNA, the CDR3 is TGTGCCAGTAGTGCCTCGGGTTACACTGGAAACACCATATATTTT.